This entry lists 2 T cell receptor beta chains sequenced from one sample in a study of T cells in Graves' hyperthyroidism and ophthalmopathy. Amplified TCR beta CDR3 regions derived from RNA transcripts. The primer set for the first-round RT-PCR of the TCR CDR3 was HTBI. TCRdb used MiXCR to reprocess the multiplex PCR reads, holding one entry per CDR3 protein. The table includes 300,000 to 400,000 distinct CDR3 sequences, roughly 21% detected once. Input material: blood. These receptors all come from a woman aged 50 to 60 with Graves' hyperthyroidism.

Worth noting for this clonotype: This may be a read error: a much more frequent sequence differs by one nucleotide. The chain carries TRBV5-1 and TRBJ2-7; D may correspond to TRBD1 or TRBD2 (5 bases each). The CDR3 is 14 residues long. Germline V lookup: CDR1 SGHRS, CDR2 YFSETQ. CDR3: CASILGVGRDEQYF. In DNA form, the CDR3 reads TGCGCCAGCATCTTGGGGGTGGGTAGGGACGAGCAGTACTTC.

This clonotype was detected many times. V gene TRBV28 combines with J gene TRBJ2-7; a weak D match, TRBD1 (6 bases). V gave up 4 bases and J gave up 0 bases, with 10 bases separating them. From germline, CDR1 is MDHEN and CDR2 SYDVKM. The length of the CDR3 is 14 residues. CDR3 loop: CASSSDSHSYEQYF. The CDR3 DNA follows: TGTGCCAGCAGTTCGGACAGCCACTCCTACGAGCAGTACTTC.